The entry below gives a single TCR beta chain sequence along with its context. What it recognizes is unknown. The conserved final phenylalanine or tryptophan is absent from the CDR3, which likely points to a read error. The data belong to a study of T-cell memory formation after mild COVID-19. Study summary: Clusters were largely donor specific. Study conclusions and caveats: CD4/CD8 balance characterized clones contracting day 15 to 85, and CD4+ skew characterized later expanders. Researchers report contracting CD4+ clones mostly in CM and EM, with CD8+ clones in EMRA. Within pre-infection memory, some responding clones were found, suggesting cross-reactive memory joined.

The CDR3 sequence is 13 residues long. Looked up from germline, CDR1 is MNHEY and CDR2 is SVGEGT. V lost 6 bases, J lost 8 bases, and 14 bases lay in between. From the 5' RACE reads, TCRdb called clonotypes with MiXCR, one entry per CDR3 protein. The table includes around 430,000 distinct CDR3 sequences, around a sixth detected once. This rearrangement joins TRBV6-2 or TRBV6-3 to TRBJ2-1, with D perhaps TRBD1 or TRBD2 (5 bases each). Sequencing was done on a sample of PBMCs or a T cell subset sorted from them (not recorded which). The TCR was taken from a man younger than 30 who had mild COVID-19 (a few samples of this study predate the infection). Cell type and time point are not known. This CDR3 reads CASRTGTWDEQFI. For the CDR3, the DNA is TGTGCCAGCAGAACGGGGACGTGGGATGAGCAGTTCATC.